This T cell receptor beta chain came from a study of blood T cell repertoires in COVID-19. For the study at large: T cells, B-cell-depleted T cells, or PBMCs supplied cDNA or gDNA.

In the original workflow: The authors estimated nucleated cell counts from reference gene primer amplification. Data came from immunoSEQ multiplex PCR; TCRdb stores just in-frame clones and leaves some out. V, J and clone size are taken as reported in that table, and D and trimming were inferred from the DNA itself. The sample holds over 250,000 clones, roughly 89% seen once. Trimming left V 1 base short and J 0 bases short, with 18 bases between. Per germline, CDR1 MGHRA and CDR2 YSYEKL. CDR3 length: 18 amino acids. Enrolled through a virtual design, the participants were between about 18 and 100 years of age and came from about two dozen US areas. Participants' reported clinical history set cohort assignment.

The sequenced sample was PBMCs or T cells enriched from blood (not recorded which). The gene calls are TRBV4-1 and TRBJ1-1, with D possibly TRBD1 on 6 matching bases. This receptor was obtained from an older woman who had recovered from COVID-19. The CDR3 region has the DNA TGCGCCAGCAGCCAAGCTCCAGGGGCCCGGTCCATGAACACTGAAGCTTTCTTT. It translates to CASSQAPGARSMNTEAFF.